This TCR beta chain was sequenced in a study of blood T cell repertoires in COVID-19. Repertoires were generated with immunoSEQ multiplex PCR, while TCRdb's copy carries only in-frame clones and drops some. The table shows 200,000 to 250,000 clones, with 83% occurring only once. This CDR3 spans 15 amino acids. The V and J ends lost 2 bases and 5 bases respectively, with 15 bases between them. Germline loops: CDR1 MRHNA, CDR2 SNTAGT. This TCR was sampled from a woman aged 40 to 55 who had been exposed to COVID-19. Sequencing used PBMCs or T cells enriched from blood (not recorded which). This rearrangement joins TRBV6-4 to TRBJ1-1; possibly TRBD1 for D (5 bases). CDR3 sequence (DNA): TGTGCCAGCAGTGACCGGACAACCTTGGGGACTGAAGCTTTCTTT. Translation: CASSDRTTLGTEAFF.